This TCR beta chain was sequenced in a study of cytomegalovirus exposure and HLA in healthy donors. Study in general: An earlier analysis identified 120 million or so unique TCR beta sequences in about 180 million T cells. Membership in the Caucasian-associated ancestry cluster was found for approximately 85% of 300 to 500 genotyped donors.

Regarding this clone: The junction departs from germline at one end; a sequencing error may be responsible.

Use of 60 Vbeta and 13 Jbeta primers characterized the PCR. Here immunoSEQ multiplex PCR was the method, and the copy in TCRdb shows in-frame clones only, minus some. Among some 120,000 clones, around 80% were seen once, and the ten largest hold 0.95% to 1.5%. The CDR3 loop spans 15 amino acids. CDR1 is SEHNR and CDR2 is FQNEAQ in the germline V gene (reference sequence). The source material was PBMCs. The chain uses TRBV7-9 and TRBJ2-7; D might be TRBD1 (5 bases). This TCR was recovered from a female donor in good health and CMV-seronegative. The CDR3 protein is CSSSSYRFDSYEQYF. CDR3 DNA sequence: TGTTCCAGCAGCAGCTACAGGTTCGACTCCTACGAGCAGTACTTC.